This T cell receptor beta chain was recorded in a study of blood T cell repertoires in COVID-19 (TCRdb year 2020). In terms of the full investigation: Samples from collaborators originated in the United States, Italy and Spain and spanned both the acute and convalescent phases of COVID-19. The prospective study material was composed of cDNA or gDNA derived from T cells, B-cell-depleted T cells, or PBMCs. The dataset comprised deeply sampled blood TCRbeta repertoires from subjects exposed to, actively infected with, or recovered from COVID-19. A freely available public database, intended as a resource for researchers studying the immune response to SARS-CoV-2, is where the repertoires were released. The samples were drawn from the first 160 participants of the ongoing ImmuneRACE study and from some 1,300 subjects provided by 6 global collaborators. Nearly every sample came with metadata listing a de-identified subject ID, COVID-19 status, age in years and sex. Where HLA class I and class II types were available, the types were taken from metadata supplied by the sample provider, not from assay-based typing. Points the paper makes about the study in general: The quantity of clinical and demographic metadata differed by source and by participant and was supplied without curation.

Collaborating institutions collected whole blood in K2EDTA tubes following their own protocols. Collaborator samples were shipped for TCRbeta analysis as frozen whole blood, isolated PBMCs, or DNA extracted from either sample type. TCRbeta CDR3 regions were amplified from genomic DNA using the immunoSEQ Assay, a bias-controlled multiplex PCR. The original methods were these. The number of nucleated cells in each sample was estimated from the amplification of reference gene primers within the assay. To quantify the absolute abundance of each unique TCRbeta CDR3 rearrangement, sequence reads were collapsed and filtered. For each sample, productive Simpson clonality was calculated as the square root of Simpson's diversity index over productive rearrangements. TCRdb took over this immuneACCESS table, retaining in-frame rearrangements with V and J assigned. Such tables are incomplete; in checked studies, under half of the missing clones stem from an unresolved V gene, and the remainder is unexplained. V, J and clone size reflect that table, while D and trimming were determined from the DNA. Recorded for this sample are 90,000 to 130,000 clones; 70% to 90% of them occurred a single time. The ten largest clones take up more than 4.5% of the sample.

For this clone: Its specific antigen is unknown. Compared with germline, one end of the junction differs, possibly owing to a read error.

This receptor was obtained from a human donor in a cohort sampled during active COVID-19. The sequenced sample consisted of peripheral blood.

The CDR3 here reads CASSLNRQDTGELFF. The bases read TGTGCTAGCAGCTTAAATAGGCAGGACACCGGGGAGCTGTTTTTT. The chain is made from TRBV7-7 and TRBJ2-2, with the D gene too uncertain to name. The CDR3 covers 15 residues, taking in both the cysteine and the phenylalanine. The kept DNA is CDR3 alone, 45 bases in frame from the first base. The germline V gene (reference sequence) yields SSHAT for CDR1 and FNYEAQ for CDR2.